This is a list of T cell receptor beta chains from one sample in a study of blood T cell repertoires in COVID-19. Profiled with immunoSEQ multiplex PCR; TCRdb holds only in-frame clones, not every one. The data contain over 150,000 clones, roughly 84% of them singletons. The source material was peripheral blood. The receptors shown here come from a middle-aged man with COVID-19, enrolled during active disease. The CDR3 runs from the conserved cysteine through the conserved F or W. The order of the fields is clone size, V gene, J gene, CDR3 protein. Size is omitted from some rows. Given values are once, few, many or a class for expanded clones.

>-|TRBV4-3|TRBJ2-7
CASSQEVSYEQYF
>-|TRBV7-9|TRBJ2-7
CASSLGTGEYEQYF
>-|TRBV7-3|TRBJ2-1
CASAVGLAGYNEQFF
>-|TRBV6-6|TRBJ1-3
CASKPQGHSGNTIYF
>-|TRBV3-1/TRBV3-2|TRBJ1-1
CASSPEWTGNTEAFF
>-|TRBV5-1|TRBJ2-5
CASSLAGTGEETQYF
>-|TRBV12-5|TRBJ2-4
CASGSRLAGVKGPNVQYF
>-|TRBV20-1|TRBJ2-1
CSASTGTSFSNEQFF
>once|TRBV5-4|TRBJ2-7
CASSSPGLAGNYEQYF
>-|TRBV5-8|TRBJ2-1
CASSLGGLAGHHNEQFF
>-|TRBV24-1|TRBJ1-3
CATGDNSGNTIYF
>-|TRBV18|TRBJ1-4
CASSPQGAANEKLFF
>-|TRBV5-1|TRBJ2-1
CASSSTSGSYNEQFF
>-|TRBV5-1|TRBJ2-1
CASSQDLKQGYEQFF
>once|TRBV15|TRBJ1-2
CATSRDPGQLSWGYTF
>-|TRBV6-5|TRBJ2-7
CASRNHVGNEQYF
>-|TRBV13|TRBJ2-5
CASSLRAGGSETQYF
>-|TRBV15|TRBJ2-7
CATSRDRGGLNYEQYF
>once|TRBV27|TRBJ2-3
CASSLETSTDTQYF
>-|TRBV28|TRBJ1-5
CASSSETGDQPQHF
>-|TRBV2|TRBJ1-1
CASTGLTVNTEAFF
>-|TRBV6-6|TRBJ1-5
CASSSRQGINQPQHF